This TCR beta chain was recovered during a study of CD8+CD57+ T cells in acquired aplastic anemia. In the study overall: Sorted CD4+ and CD8+ cells gave an average of about 3.4 ug of DNA. The study obtained about 10.8 million reads on average for CD4+ cells from healthy donors. General study findings and limits: Patients were compared with controls for CD8+ Simpson's diversity, and no significant difference emerged. The same twenty-nine CD8+ CDR3 sequences occurred in patients and in controls.

Trimming took off 3 bases at V and 9 bases at J, with 30 bases between the two ends. This CDR3 has 19 residues. With regard to this clonotype: Its antigen remains unknown.

Genomic DNA constituted the template upon which TCR beta VDJ and CDR3 profiling was performed. TCRdb called the reads again in MiXCR, with one record for every CDR3 protein. There are approximately 200,000 distinct CDR3 sequences in the sample; roughly half occur only once, and roughly 15% lies in the top ten. This TCR derives from a human donor in good health, serving as a control. This rearrangement joins TRBV12-3 or TRBV12-4 to TRBJ2-1; D not certain. Sequenced: sorted CD4+, CD8+, or CD8+CD57+ T cells (not recorded which) from PBMCs. The CDR3 nucleotides are TGTGCCAGCAGTTTCCCCGGCAGAGTGTCCGCCCATACACCAATTGAGCAGTTCTTC. Its protein is CASSFPGRVSAHTPIEQFF.